The next 26 T cell receptor beta chains were all read from a single sample in a study of T cell responses to AZD1222 COVID-19 vaccine. Sequencing used immunoSEQ multiplex PCR; TCRdb keeps in-frame clones, though not all of them. The sample yields about 53,000 clones, roughly 87% seen once. The source material was peripheral blood, sampled 28 days after the second AZD1222 dose. The receptors originated from an adult who received the AZD1222 COVID-19 vaccine.

The CDR3, as DNA: TGTGCCAGCAGCTTCGGGACAGGGGTGTACGAGCAGTACTTC. Its protein product is CASSFGTGVYEQYF. The chain has TRBV7-8 and TRBJ2-7; 10 nucleotides match TRBD1. V was clipped by 3 bases and J by 4 bases; unmatched bases: 3. The CDR3 has 14 amino acids. In germline, CDR1 is SGHVS, CDR2 FQNEAQ.

The gene calls are TRBV14 and TRBJ2-7; 7 bases match TRBD2. V lost 4 bases to trimming and J lost 4 bases; unmatched junction nucleotides: 7. From germline, CDR1 is SGHDN and CDR2 FVKESK. There are 14 residues in the CDR3. DNA for the CDR3: TGTGCCAGCAGCCCGGGAAGCGGGGCGTACGAGCAGTACTTC. It specifies CASSPGSGAYEQYF.

This sequence joins TRBV29-1 and TRBJ2-1; 14 positions agree with TRBD2. With 3 bases clipped from V and 10 bases from J, the junction kept 8 bases outside the gene matches. This CDR3 has 15 amino acids. CDR1 is SQVTM, CDR2 ANQGSEA, per germline. Written as DNA, the CDR3 is TGCAGCGTTGATACAAGACTAGCGGGAGGGAGGGAGCAGTTCTTC. Its translation: CSVDTRLAGGREQFF.

This chain links TRBV2 with TRBJ2-7; 11 bases align to TRBD1. This CDR3 contains 14 residues. CDR1 is SNHLY and CDR2 is FYNNEI in the germline V gene. V was pared by 7 bases and J by 3 bases, with 5 bases of the junction left unmatched. The CDR3 protein is CASNTGQGDYEQYF. The CDR3 region has the DNA TGTGCCAGCAATACGGGACAGGGGGACTACGAGCAGTACTTC.

This clone was detected only a few times. The gene calls are TRBV27 and TRBJ1-5; D is ambiguous. There are 14 residues in the CDR3. V shed 3 bases and J shed 1 base, with 7 bases lying between them. In germline, CDR1 is MNHEY, CDR2 SMNVEV (reference sequence). CDR3: CASSFMPSNQPQHF. DNA of the CDR3: TGTGCCAGCAGTTTTATGCCCAGCAATCAGCCCCAGCATTTT.

The gene calls are TRBV5-1 and TRBJ1-2; D is uncertain. The germline gives CDR1 SGHRS, CDR2 YFSETQ. V lost 0 bases, J lost 6 bases, and 12 bases lay in between. The CDR3 has 14 residues. Here the CDR3 DNA reads TGCGCCAGCAGCTTGGCCGTCATGGCCGATGGCTACACCTTC. This gives the protein CASSLAVMADGYTF. The full variable domain, completed using reference TRBV5-1 and TRBJ1-2, is KAGVTQTPRYLIKTRGQQVTLSCSPISGHRSVSWYQQTPGQGLQFLFEYFSETQRNKGNFPGRFSGRQFSNSRSEMNVSTLELGDSALYLCASSLAVMADGYTFGSGTRLTVV.

V gene TRBV6-5 combines with J gene TRBJ2-1; no firm D call. Trimming pared 6 bases from V and 6 bases from J, leaving 15 bases between. The CDR3 consists of 14 residues. The germline CDR1 and CDR2 sequences are MNHEY and SVGAGI. The CDR3 is CASSRPDRSNEQFF. CDR3 bases: TGTGCCAGCAGCCGACCGGACCGTAGCAATGAGCAGTTCTTC.

This clone was detected once. V and J are TRBV24-1 and TRBJ2-3, with 7 bases fitting TRBD2. The CDR3 is 16 amino acids. V shed 1 base and J 2 bases; nucleotides not matched to a gene: 5. Germline CDR1 is KGHDR and CDR2 is SFDVKD. CDR3 loop: CATSDFQAGNTDTQYF. For the CDR3, the DNA is TGTGCCACCAGTGATTTTCAAGCGGGAAACACAGATACGCAGTATTTT.

Notes on this clone: One junction end disagrees with the germline gene, perhaps due to a read error. V gene TRBV7-7 combines with J gene TRBJ2-1; possibly TRBD1 or TRBD2 for D (5 bases each). The CDR3 length is 15 residues. The germline V gene encodes CDR1 SSHAT and CDR2 FNYEAQ (reference sequence). Here the CDR3 reads CASSLSARGANEQFF. The CDR3 DNA is TGTGCTAGCAGCTTATCAGCTAGGGGAGCCAATGAGCAGTTCTTC.

V gene TRBV19 combines with J gene TRBJ1-4; D not resolved. This CDR3 has 14 residues. Trimming stripped 6 bases from V and 0 bases from J, with 8 bases between. Germline V CDR1 and CDR2: LNHDA, SQIVND (reference sequence). DNA of the CDR3: TGTGCCAGTAGAACAGCTGCAACTAATGAAAAACTGTTTTTT. Translated, it gives CASRTAATNEKLFF.

The rearrangement joins TRBV5-1 to TRBJ2-5; either TRBD1 or TRBD2 may supply D (5 bases each). The CDR3 is 15 amino acids. V was clipped by 1 base and J by 5 bases, with 15 bases between them. The germline V gene encodes CDR1 SGHRS and CDR2 YFSETQ. The CDR3 sequence is CASSLSLGVGETQYF. For the CDR3, the DNA is TGCGCCAGCAGCTTGTCACTGGGGGTAGGCGAGACCCAGTACTTC.

V gene TRBV9 combines with J gene TRBJ2-5; 9 nucleotides agree with TRBD1. J lost 4 bases, V lost 3 bases, and 4 bases had no gene match. CDR3 length: 14 amino acids. Germline V gives CDR1 SGDLS, CDR2 YYNGEE. CDR3 in amino acids: CASSAQGAGETQYF. The CDR3 bases are TGTGCCAGCAGCGCACAGGGGGCGGGAGAGACCCAGTACTTC.

The V and J genes are TRBV2 and TRBJ2-2; no reliable D call. V gave up 6 bases and J gave up 2 bases, with 13 bases separating them. This CDR3 has 15 residues. Germline V CDR1 and CDR2: SNHLY, FYNNEI. The CDR3 spells CASRVTEFNTGELFF. The CDR3 bases are TGTGCCAGCAGAGTTACGGAATTTAACACCGGGGAGCTGTTTTTT.

The chain combines TRBV6-5 with TRBJ2-7; 7 bases match TRBD1. The CDR3 runs to 13 residues. The V segment lost 7 bases and the J segment 5 bases; nucleotides outside the gene matches: 8. The germline V gene encodes CDR1 MNHEY and CDR2 SVGAGI. The CDR3 coding sequence is TGTGCCAGCATTAACAGGGGACGGGACGAGCAGTACTTC. It encodes CASINRGRDEQYF.

The chain recombines TRBV7-3 with TRBJ2-7, with TRBD2 matching over 11 bases. The germline V gene has CDR1 SGHTA and CDR2 FQGTGA. The V and J ends lost 2 bases and 1 base, in that order; junction bases with no gene match: 4. CDR3 length: 16 residues. The CDR3 DNA reads as TGTGCCAGCAGCTTATATCGGACTAGCGGGTCCTACGAGCAGTACTTC. Translation gives CASSLYRTSGSYEQYF.

The V and J genes are TRBV28 and TRBJ1-2, with TRBD1 identical over 7 bases. The V segment lost 6 bases and the J segment 8 bases; nucleotides outside the gene matches: 6. This CDR3 has 12 amino acids. From germline, CDR1 is MDHEN and CDR2 SYDVKM. CDR3 amino acids: CASSDRVGGYTF. The CDR3 DNA sequence: TGTGCCAGCAGCGACAGGGTAGGAGGCTACACCTTC.

V usage is TRBV19 and J usage is TRBJ1-5; TRBD1 matches 8 bases. CDR1 and CDR2 from the germline V gene are LNHDA and SQIVND (reference sequence). There are 16 residues in the CDR3. With 6 bases clipped from V and 0 bases from J, the junction kept 7 bases outside the gene matches. CDR3 coding DNA: TGTGCCAGTAGACTCTTGGGACAGGATAGCAATCAGCCCCAGCATTTT. Its protein product is CASRLLGQDSNQPQHF.

The V call is TRBV5-1, the J call TRBJ1-1, with 10 bases fitting TRBD1. This CDR3 contains 19 residues. CDR1 and CDR2 (germline): SGHRS, YFSETQ. The V segment lost 4 bases and the J segment 1 base; nucleotides outside the gene matches: 16. The CDR3 sequence is CASSPQTGGIERRNTEAFF. DNA for the CDR3: TGCGCCAGCAGCCCACAGACAGGGGGCATAGAAAGAAGGAACACTGAAGCTTTCTTT. Full variable domain (missing parts from reference TRBV5-1 and TRBJ1-1): KAGVTQTPRYLIKTRGQQVTLSCSPISGHRSVSWYQQTPGQGLQFLFEYFSETQRNKGNFPGRFSGRQFSNSRSEMNVSTLELGDSALYLCASSPQTGGIERRNTEAFFGQGTRLTVV.

The genes are TRBV5-1 and TRBJ2-1, with D possibly matching TRBD1 (6 bases). Germline V gene sequence: CDR1 SGHRS, CDR2 YFSETQ. V dropped 4 bases and J dropped 6 bases, with 11 bases sitting between them. CDR3 length: 13 residues. Here the CDR3 DNA reads TGCGCCAGCAGCATACAGGGTAGCAATGAGCAGTTCTTC. Amino acids: CASSIQGSNEQFF.

CDR3 nucleotides: TGTGCCAGCAGCCAAGTCGGTGGGATAGGGGAGACCCAGTACTTC. Translating gives CASSQVGGIGETQYF. The J gene is TRBJ2-5, the V gene TRBV3-1 (or the pseudogene TRBV3-2); D is undetermined. V lost 1 base, J lost 5 bases, and 14 bases lay in between. CDR1 is LGHDT and CDR2 is YNNKEL in the germline V gene (reference sequence). This CDR3 has 15 amino acids.

The chain combines TRBV11-3 with TRBJ2-2; the D gene is possibly TRBD1 (5 bases). Trimming pared 5 bases from V and 2 bases from J, leaving 12 bases between. This CDR3 has 15 amino acids. The germline V gene encodes CDR1 SGHNT and CDR2 YENEEA. The CDR3 coding sequence is TGTGCCAGCAGCCTAACAGGTTCCAACACCGGGGAGCTGTTTTTT. As protein: CASSLTGSNTGELFF.

Written as DNA, the CDR3 is TGTGCCAGCAGCCCCTGGACAGGGGGAAACTATGGCTACACCTTC. Protein sequence: CASSPWTGGNYGYTF. The chain combines TRBV27 with TRBJ1-2; 10 bases match TRBD1. Trimming at V came to 6 bases and at J to 2 bases, leaving 6 bases not matched to a gene. This CDR3 has 15 residues. Germline CDR1 MNHEY, CDR2 SMNVEV (reference sequence).

Only a few counts were recorded for this clone. Other DNA sequences from this sample encode an identical CDR3 as well. The CDR3 DNA reads as TGTGCCATCAGTGAGTCCCACGAGCAGTACTTC. Translation gives CAISESHEQYF. The chain links TRBV10-3 to TRBJ2-7; D not resolved. The CDR3 is made up of 11 amino acids. The V and J ends lost 0 bases and 5 bases respectively, with 2 bases between them. The germline gives CDR1 ENHRY, CDR2 SYGVKD.

CDR3 sequence reads: CASSLAGSGQNYGYTF. CDR3 sequence (DNA): TGTGCCAGCAGTTTAGCGGGGAGTGGACAGAACTATGGCTACACCTTC. This rearrangement joins TRBV28 to TRBJ1-2; weak D call: TRBD1 (6 bases). Between the trimmed V and J ends, which lost 2 bases and 2 bases, there was a span of 15 bases. The CDR3 is made up of 16 amino acids. The germline V gene has CDR1 MDHEN and CDR2 SYDVKM.

The V gene is TRBV27, the J gene TRBJ2-7; a possible D gene is TRBD2 (7 bases). Germline CDR1 reads MNHEY; CDR2 reads SMNVEV (reference sequence). The germline V and J ends were trimmed by 6 bases and 2 bases, with 17 bases remaining between them. There are 15 residues in the CDR3. CDR3 residues: CASSGGRGLTYEQYF. The CDR3, as DNA: TGTGCCAGCAGCGGGGGGCGGGGTCTTACCTACGAGCAGTACTTC.

The gene calls are TRBV19 and TRBJ1-4, with D unresolved. The CDR3 is 16 amino acids. Between the trimmed V and J ends, which lost 3 bases and 2 bases, there was a span of 13 bases. Germline V gene data show CDR1 as LNHDA and CDR2 as SQIVND (reference sequence). Here the CDR3 reads CASSMWQSGTNEKLFF. CDR3 coding DNA: TGTGCCAGTAGTATGTGGCAGTCGGGGACTAATGAAAAACTGTTTTTT.